This T cell receptor (beta chain) was documented in a study of T cells in Graves' hyperthyroidism and ophthalmopathy. V gave up 4 bases and J gave up 6 bases, with 6 bases separating them. The CDR3 is 11 residues long. CDR1 and CDR2 (germline): SGHKS, YYEKEE (reference sequence). The CDR3 regions of TCR beta were amplified from RNA transcripts. First-round RT-PCR of the TCR CDR3 relied on the HTBI primer set. TCRdb passed the multiplex PCR reads through MiXCR, listing each CDR3 protein once. The table lists 600,000 or so distinct CDR3 sequences, roughly 15% of them singletons, with under 15% in the top ten. This clonotype was seen repeatedly, ten times or more.

Sequencing was done on a sample of blood. The clonotype originates from a woman in her forties or fifties with Graves' ophthalmopathy. The chain links TRBV5-5 to TRBJ2-3; D not resolved. CDR3 in DNA: TGTGCCAGCAGCATCTTGGATACGCAGTATTTT. Translating it yields CASSILDTQYF.